These 9 T cell receptor beta chains came from one sample sequenced in a study of identical twins. TCRdb recomputed calls from the 5' RACE reads with MiXCR, one row per CDR3 protein. Among around 690,000 distinct CDR3 sequences listed, 21% were seen once. This same sample was also part of a study on T cells expressing NK-cell markers.

Specimen: PBMCs. Every receptor here comes from a woman between 18 and 29 years old in good health.

The V gene is TRBV12-3 or TRBV12-4, the J gene TRBJ2-7, with D unclear. V was trimmed by 1 base and J by 5 bases, leaving 15 bases between them. The CDR3 covers 15 residues. The CDR3 coding sequence is TGTGCCAGCAGTTTAGTGGGTGTTTCTAGGAACGAGCAGTACTTC. It encodes CASSLVGVSRNEQYF.

The V gene is TRBV12-3 or TRBV12-4, the J gene TRBJ1-5, with 7 bases matching TRBD1. V dropped 6 bases and J dropped 6; count of bases not matched to a gene: 11. CDR3 length equals 15 residues. The CDR3 sequence: CASSRQGGRSQPQHF. DNA for the CDR3: TGTGCCAGCAGCCGACAGGGTGGTAGGAGTCAGCCCCAGCATTTT.

The chain has TRBV20-1 and TRBJ2-7; TRBD2 might be the D (5 bases). Germline lookup yields CDR1 DFQATT and CDR2 SNEGSKA (reference sequence). Trimming cost V 6 bases and J 7 bases, with 25 bases left between them. This CDR3 comprises 15 residues. The CDR3 reads CSAGIVRAPKEEQYF. As DNA, the CDR3 is TGCAGTGCGGGAATCGTGAGGGCCCCGAAAGAAGAGCAGTACTTC.

This CDR3 reads CASSLGFLAFF. Here the CDR3 DNA reads TGTGCCAGCAGCTTAGGTTTTCTAGCTTTCTTT. The chain has TRBV7-2 and TRBJ1-1; D remains unclear. Germline V gives CDR1 SGHTA, CDR2 FQGNSA. Trimming pared 1 base from V and 10 bases from J, leaving 7 bases between. This CDR3 has 11 amino acids.

This clonotype showed up just a few times. The genes are TRBV6-5 and TRBJ2-5; 15 positions match TRBD2. The junction had 5 bases not matched to a gene; V was cut back by 2 bases and J by 7 bases. The CDR3 is made up of 16 amino acids. Germline values: CDR1 MNHEY, CDR2 SVGAGI. Here the CDR3 reads CASSYLGLAGGLTQYF. The CDR3 region has the DNA TGTGCCAGCAGTTACCTCGGACTAGCGGGAGGGCTGACCCAGTACTTC.

This clonotype has just a few counts. The chain carries TRBV10-3 and TRBJ2-7, with 9 bases identical to TRBD2. The CDR3 sequence is 13 residues long. Trimming cost V 10 bases and J 3 bases; bases outside gene matches: 7. Per the germline V gene, CDR1 is ENHRY and CDR2 is SYGVKD. The CDR3 sequence is CATSGIQIYEQYF. CDR3 coding DNA: TGTGCCACTAGCGGGATACAAATCTACGAGCAGTACTTC.

The rearrangement joins TRBV4-3 to TRBJ2-3; no definite D call. The germline V and J ends were trimmed by 1 base and 8 bases, with 13 bases remaining between them. Germline-derived CDR1 and CDR2 are LGHNA and YSLEER. CDR3 length equals 14 residues. The CDR3 sequence is CASSQGLVYGTQYF. In DNA form, the CDR3 reads TGCGCCAGCAGCCAAGGCCTAGTGTACGGTACGCAGTATTTT.

This rearrangement joins TRBV20-1 to TRBJ2-7; no definite D call. Germline V gives CDR1 DFQATT, CDR2 SNEGSKA (reference sequence). The CDR3 is 13 residues long. V gave up 6 bases and J gave up 2 bases, with 14 bases separating them. Here the CDR3 DNA reads TGCAGTGCATACACCCCAGCGACCTACGAGCAGTACTTC. It encodes CSAYTPATYEQYF.

The chain is built from TRBV6-1 and TRBJ1-2; D gene unclear. Per germline, CDR1 MNHNS and CDR2 SASEGT. The CDR3 length is 12 residues. With 7 bases removed from V and 4 bases from J, the gap between germline ends came to 10 bases. CDR3 nucleotides: TGTGCCAGCAAGGAGGATTTCTATGGCTACACCTTC. Protein: CASKEDFYGYTF.